This T cell receptor beta chain is drawn from a study of identical twins. Study-level findings and limits: Where beta out-of-frame sequences were concerned, excess twin sharing was weaker. Fewer insertions marked abundant cord blood beta clonotypes; young adult naive trended weakly, memory not at all.

TCRdb reprocessed the 5' RACE reads via MiXCR and lists one record per CDR3 protein. Here the sample spans 690,000 or so distinct CDR3 sequences, 8.6% being singletons. With respect to this clonotype: Antigen specificity is unknown.

After removal of 5 bases from V and 8 bases from J, the junction contained 9 bases not matched to a gene. There are 15 residues in the CDR3. Germline CDR1 SGHAT, CDR2 FQNNGV. The sample was also linked to a second study, of yellow fever vaccine responses in identical twins.

This receptor was obtained from a young woman in good health. The source material was PBMCs. V gene TRBV11-2 combines with J gene TRBJ2-1; 10 bases fit TRBD1. The CDR3 DNA reads as TGTGCCAGCAGCCCCGACAGGGGGCGAAGGTATGAGCAGTTCTTC. Its protein is CASSPDRGRRYEQFF.